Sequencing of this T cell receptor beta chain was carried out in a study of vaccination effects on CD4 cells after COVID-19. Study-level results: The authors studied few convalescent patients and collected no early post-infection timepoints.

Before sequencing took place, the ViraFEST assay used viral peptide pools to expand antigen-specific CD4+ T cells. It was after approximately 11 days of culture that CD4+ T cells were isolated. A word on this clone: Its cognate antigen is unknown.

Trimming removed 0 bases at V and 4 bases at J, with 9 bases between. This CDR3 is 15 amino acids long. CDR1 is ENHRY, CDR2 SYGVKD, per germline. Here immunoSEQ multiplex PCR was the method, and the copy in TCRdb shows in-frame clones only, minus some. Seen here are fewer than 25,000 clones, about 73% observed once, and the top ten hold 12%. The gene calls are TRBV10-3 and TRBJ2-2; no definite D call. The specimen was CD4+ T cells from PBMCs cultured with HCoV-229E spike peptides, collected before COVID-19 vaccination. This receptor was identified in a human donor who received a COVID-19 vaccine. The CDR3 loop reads CAISESGSPTGELFF. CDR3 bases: TGTGCCATCAGTGAGTCGGGCAGCCCCACCGGGGAGCTGTTTTTT.